This entry describes one T cell receptor beta chain. Its antigen is unidentified. Germline V CDR1 and CDR2: MDHEN, SYDVKM. V was trimmed by 1 base and J by 2 bases, leaving 9 bases between them. The CDR3 is 15 residues long. The entry originates in a study of T cell responses to AZD1222 COVID-19 vaccine. Study-wide results and caveats: All repertoire sampling was performed exclusively after the peak T cell response. Once two AZD1222 doses were given, Spike-specific TCR breadth and depth went up. Of spike-specific TCRs, nearly half reportedly target regions left unmutated in variants.

The table came from immunoSEQ multiplex PCR; TCRdb's copy has only in-frame clones and leaves some out. The sample yields approximately 120,000 clones, approximately 85% seen once. The sequence came from an adult who received the AZD1222 COVID-19 vaccine. This rearrangement joins TRBV28 to TRBJ1-3; unclear D gene. Sequencing was performed on peripheral blood, taken 28 days after the second AZD1222 dose. CDR3 region: CASSLFRNAGNTIYF. CDR3 coding DNA: TGTGCCAGCAGTTTATTTCGTAACGCTGGAAACACCATATATTTT.